This T cell receptor (beta chain) was identified in a study of blood T cell repertoires in COVID-19. Sequenced by immunoSEQ multiplex PCR; TCRdb stores in-frame clones only, minus some. The sample comprises about 260,000 clones, roughly four fifths of which are singletons, and roughly 4% rests with the top ten. The CDR3 has 15 amino acids. CDR1 is SGDLS, CDR2 YYNGEE, per germline. The V gene end was trimmed by 4 bases and the J gene end by 6 bases; junction bases not matched to a gene: 9. Sample: PBMCs or T cells enriched from blood (not recorded which). This TCR was recovered from a young man with acute COVID-19. This chain uses TRBV9 with TRBJ2-2; 7 positions match TRBD1. CDR3 residues: CASSIRTGRPGELFF. In DNA, the CDR3 is TGTGCCAGCAGCATAAGGACAGGCCGACCCGGGGAGCTGTTTTTT.